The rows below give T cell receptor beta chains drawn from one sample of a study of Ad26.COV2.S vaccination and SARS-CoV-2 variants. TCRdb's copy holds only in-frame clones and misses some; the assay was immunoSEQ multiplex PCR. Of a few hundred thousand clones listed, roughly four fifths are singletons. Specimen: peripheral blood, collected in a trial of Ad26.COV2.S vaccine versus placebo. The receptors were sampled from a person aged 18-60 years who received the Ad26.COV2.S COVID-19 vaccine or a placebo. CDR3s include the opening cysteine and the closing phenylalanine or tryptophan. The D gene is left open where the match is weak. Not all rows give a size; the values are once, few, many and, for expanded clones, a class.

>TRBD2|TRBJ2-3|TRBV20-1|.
TGCAGTGCTAGTCCCCTGGGACTAGCGGGGACAGATACGCAGTATTTT
CSASPLGLAGTDTQYF
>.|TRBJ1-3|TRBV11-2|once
TGTGCCAGCGGGGTTGGGGGGCCTGGAAACACCATATATTTT
CASGVGGPGNTIYF
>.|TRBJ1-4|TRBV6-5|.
TGTGCCAGCAGTCGCGGAGGGAACTTCGAAAAACTGTTTTTT
CASSRGGNFEKLFF
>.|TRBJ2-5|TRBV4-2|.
TGTGCCAGCAGCCAAGATAACAGCCAAGAGACCCAGTACTTC
CASSQDNSQETQYF
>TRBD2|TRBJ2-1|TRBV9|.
TGTGCCAGCAGCGTAGACCGCGGGACTAGCGGCTACAATGAGCAGTTCTTC
CASSVDRGTSGYNEQFF
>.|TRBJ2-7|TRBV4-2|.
TGTGCCAGCAGCCAAGATTGGCGGGGGCCCTACGAGCAGTACTTC
CASSQDWRGPYEQYF
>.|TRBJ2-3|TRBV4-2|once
TGTGCCAGCAGCCAGGGGCGACCAGATACGCAGTATTTT
CASSQGRPDTQYF
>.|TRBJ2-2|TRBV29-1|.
TGCAGCGTTGAAGGGACAACGAACACCGGGGAGCTGTTTTTT
CSVEGTTNTGELFF
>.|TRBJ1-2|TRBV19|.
TGTGCCAGTAGCCTTGGGGAGGGGATGGGACCATATGGCTACACCTTC
CASSLGEGMGPYGYTF
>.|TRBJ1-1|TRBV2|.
TGTGCCAGCAATATACAGGGCGGCACTGAAGCTTTCTTT
CASNIQGGTEAFF
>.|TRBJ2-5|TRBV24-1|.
TGTGCCACCAGTGATCCGGCCGGTTCGGGGGAGACCCAGTACTTC
CATSDPAGSGETQYF
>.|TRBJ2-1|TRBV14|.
TGTGCCAGCAGGAGAACAGGGGGAGGGGATGAGCAGTTCTTC
CASRRTGGGDEQFF
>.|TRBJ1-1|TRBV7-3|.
TGTGCCAGCAGCTTACTAACAGGAACTGAAGCTTTCTTT
CASSLLTGTEAFF
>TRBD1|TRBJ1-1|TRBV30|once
TGTGCCTCGGGACAGGGGGTTCCATCTGAAGCTTTCTTT
CASGQGVPSEAFF
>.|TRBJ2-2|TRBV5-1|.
TGCGCCAGCAGCTCGAGAGGGACGGGTGCCGACACCGGGGAGCTGTTTTTT
CASSSRGTGADTGELFF
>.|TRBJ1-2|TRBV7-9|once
TGTGCCAGCAGCTCACTAAACAGGGTGGATGGCTACACCTTC
CASSSLNRVDGYTF
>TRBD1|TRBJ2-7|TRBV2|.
TGTGCCAGCACGTGGGGACAGCCGGGATACGAGCAGTACTTC
CASTWGQPGYEQYF
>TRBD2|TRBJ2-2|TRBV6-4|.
TGTGCCAGCAGTCCCCGACTAGCAAGAGGGAACGGGGAGCTGTTTTTT
CASSPRLARGNGELFF
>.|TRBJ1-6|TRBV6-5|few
TGTGCCAGCAGTTCGGGTCCTCCCGGTGGTAATTCACCCCTCCACTTT
CASSSGPPGGNSPLHF
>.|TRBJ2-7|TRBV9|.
TGTGCCAGCAGCGTAGGCCCATCGGCCTACGAGCAGTACTTC
CASSVGPSAYEQYF
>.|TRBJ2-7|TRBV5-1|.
TGCGCCAGCAGCCGTCAGGGTGGCAACGAGCAGTACTTC
CASSRQGGNEQYF
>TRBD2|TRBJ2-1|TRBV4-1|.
TGCGCCAGCAGCCAAGATCACTGGCGGGGGGACAATGAGCAGTTCTTC
CASSQDHWRGDNEQFF
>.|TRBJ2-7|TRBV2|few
TGTGCCAGCAGTGTTTCCAGGGCGTTCAGGGCTAGCTCCTACGAGCAGTACTTC
CASSVSRAFRASSYEQYF
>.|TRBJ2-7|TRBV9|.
TGTGCCAGCAGCCCCGGGACTCTCGGCGGGGAGCAGTACTTC
CASSPGTLGGEQYF
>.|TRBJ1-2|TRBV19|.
TGTGCCAGTAGTATCCATCAGGCCTATGGCTACACCTTC
CASSIHQAYGYTF
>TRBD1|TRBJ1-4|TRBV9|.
TGTGCCAGCAGCGTATCCGGGACAGGGGGTGAAAAACTGTTTTTT
CASSVSGTGGEKLFF
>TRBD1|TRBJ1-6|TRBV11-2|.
TGTGCCAGCAGCTTAGGGACAGGGGATTCACCCCTCCACTTT
CASSLGTGDSPLHF
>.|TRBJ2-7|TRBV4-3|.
TGCGCCAGCAGCCAGGGGGCTCTAGCAAACGAGCAGTACTTC
CASSQGALANEQYF
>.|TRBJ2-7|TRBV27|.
TGTGCCAGCAGTTTCTCTAGCGAAAACGAGCAGTACTTC
CASSFSSENEQYF
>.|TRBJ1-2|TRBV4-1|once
TGCGCCAGCAGCCATCGACTCCTTCAGGACTTCTATGGCTACACCTTC
CASSHRLLQDFYGYTF
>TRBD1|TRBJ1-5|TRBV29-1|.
TGCAGCGTTGGGGACAGGGCAGGGGGGCCCCAGCATTTT
CSVGDRAGGPQHF
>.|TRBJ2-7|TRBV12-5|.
TGTGCTAGTGGTTTGCGTGCCGGAGACTACGAGCAGTACTTC
CASGLRAGDYEQYF
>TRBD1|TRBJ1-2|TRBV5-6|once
TGTGCCAGCAGCTTCATATGGGACAGGTGGCTTTTC
CASSFIWDRWLF
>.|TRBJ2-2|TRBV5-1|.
TGCGCCAGCGAGGGGGTGAACACCGGGGAGCTGTTTTTT
CASEGVNTGELFF
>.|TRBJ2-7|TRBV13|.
TGTGCCAGCAGCTATGACAGCTACGAGCAGTACTTC
CASSYDSYEQYF
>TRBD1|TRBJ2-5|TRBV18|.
TGTGCCAGCTCACCACGTACAGGGGGCAAGGAGACCCAGTACTTC
CASSPRTGGKETQYF
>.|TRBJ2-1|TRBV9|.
TGTGCCAGCAGCGTAGGACTCCCCCTCTACAATGAGCAGTTCTTC
CASSVGLPLYNEQFF
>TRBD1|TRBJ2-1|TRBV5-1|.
TGCGCCAGCAGCAGTCAGGGACAGGGGGCCGGAAATGAGCAGTTCTTC
CASSSQGQGAGNEQFF
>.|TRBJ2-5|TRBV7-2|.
TGTGCCAGCAGCATGGGTTCCCTTGTGGAGACCCAGTACTTC
CASSMGSLVETQYF
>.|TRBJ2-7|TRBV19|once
TGTGCCAGTAGTATAACCCGTACAGGGCTGGCCTCCTACGAGCAGTACTTC
CASSITRTGLASYEQYF
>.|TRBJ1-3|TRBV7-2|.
TGTGCCAGCCCCCATAAGTCCATCTCTGGAAACACCATATATTTT
CASPHKSISGNTIYF
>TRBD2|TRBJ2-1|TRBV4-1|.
TGCGCCAGCAGCCAAGATCGCCCCCGAGGCGGGAGGATAGACAATGAGCAGTTCTTC
CASSQDRPRGGRIDNEQFF
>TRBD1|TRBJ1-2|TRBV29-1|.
TGCAGCGTCCGGACAGGGAGGTATGGCTACACCTTC
CSVRTGRYGYTF
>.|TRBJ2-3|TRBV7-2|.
TGTGCCAGCAGCTTAAGGGTTTACGGTACGCAGTATTTT
CASSLRVYGTQYF
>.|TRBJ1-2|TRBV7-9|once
TGTGCCAGCAGTTCAATTGGAGGGGACGGCTACACCTTC
CASSSIGGDGYTF
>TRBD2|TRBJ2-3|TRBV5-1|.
TGCGCCAGCAGCTCCCAGCGGGAGATGACAGATACGCAGTATTTT
CASSSQREMTDTQYF
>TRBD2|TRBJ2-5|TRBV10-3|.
TGTGCCATCAGTGAGTTGAAGGGAGGGTCTTCAACCCAGTACTTC
CAISELKGGSSTQYF
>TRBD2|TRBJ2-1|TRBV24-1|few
TGTGCCACCAGCGGGACTATTCTAAACAATGAGCAGTTCTTC
CATSGTILNNEQFF
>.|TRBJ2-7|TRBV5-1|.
TGCGCCAGCACCCAACATCAAACTAGCCTTTTTTCCTACGAGCAGTACTTC
CASTQHQTSLFSYEQYF
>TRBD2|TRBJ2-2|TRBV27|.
TGTGCCAGCAAATATTGGAGGCTAGCGGGGACCGGGGAGCTGTTTTTT
CASKYWRLAGTGELFF
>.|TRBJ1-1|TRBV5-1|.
TGCGCCAGCAGCTTGGACAGGGTGGACACTGAAGCTTTCTTT
CASSLDRVDTEAFF
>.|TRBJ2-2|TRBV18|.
TGTGCCAGCTCAGCCCCGGTCGGGGAGCTGTTTTTT
CASSAPVGELFF
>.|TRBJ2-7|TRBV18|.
TGTGCCAGCTCACCCCTTGATGTGGCCGAGCAGTACTTC
CASSPLDVAEQYF
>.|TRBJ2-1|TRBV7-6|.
TGTGCCAGCAGCTCGTTTAGGGGGGACATTCTCAATGAGCAGTTCTTC
CASSSFRGDILNEQFF
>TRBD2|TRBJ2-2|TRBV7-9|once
TGTGCCAGCAGCTTAGTCCCAGCGGGAAGGATCGGGGAGCTGTTTTTT
CASSLVPAGRIGELFF
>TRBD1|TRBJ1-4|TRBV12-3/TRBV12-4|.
TGTGCCAGCACGACCCACAGGGGAGAAAAACTGTTTTTT
CASTTHRGEKLFF
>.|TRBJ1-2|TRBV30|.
TGTGCCTGGAAGGTGTTACAAGTCCCTAACTATGGCTACACCTTC
CAWKVLQVPNYGYTF
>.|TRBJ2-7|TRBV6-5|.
TGTGCCAGCAGTTACCCCCCCGGGGGCGAGCAGTACTTC
CASSYPPGGEQYF
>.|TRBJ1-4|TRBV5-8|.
TGTGCCAGCAGCTTATTCTCAGGGAATACTAATGAAAAACTGTTTTTT
CASSLFSGNTNEKLFF